This T cell receptor beta chain was obtained from a study of control samples from healthy donors and cancer patients. Sequencing was performed with immunoSEQ multiplex PCR; in TCRdb, only in-frame clones are kept and a portion is missing. The table records roughly 120,000 clones, 70% to 90% of them present only once. The CDR3 runs 15 residues. V lost 10 bases, J lost 0 bases, and 16 bases lay in between. The germline CDR1 and CDR2 sequences are MNHEY and SVGAGI. The receptor was derived from a middle-aged man in good health. The chain employs TRBV6-5 and TRBJ1-5; D may be TRBD1 (6 bases). The material sequenced was blood. CDR3 amino acids: CATPGTNYSNQPQHF. The CDR3 DNA reads as TGTGCCACCCCCGGGACAAATTATAGCAATCAGCCCCAGCATTTT.